This TCR beta chain originates from a study of blood T cell repertoires in COVID-19. Study information: Specimens from acute and convalescent COVID-19 originated in the United States, Italy and Spain.

CDR1 and CDR2 from the germline V gene are KGHSH and LQKENI. This CDR3 has 16 residues. After removal of 4 bases from V and 7 bases from J, the junction contained 8 bases not matched to a gene. Source study methods: Quantification of nucleated cells was approximated via reference gene primer amplification. Assay: immunoSEQ multiplex PCR; the TCRdb copy retains only in-frame clones and omits some. The DNA gave D and trimming, while V, J and clone size come from that table. Of some 150,000 clones listed, 80% to 90% are singletons. Sample: PBMCs or T cells enriched from blood (not recorded which). The rearrangement joins TRBV18 to TRBJ1-6; TRBD1 aligns across 9 bases. This receptor was obtained from a man aged 50-59 years who had recovered from COVID-19. CDR3 coding DNA: TGTGCCAGCTCACTCGGACAGGGGATCGTGAATTCACCCCTCCACTTT. Encoded protein: CASSLGQGIVNSPLHF.